A selection of T cell receptor beta chains follows, all from one sample in a study of cytomegalovirus exposure and HLA in healthy donors. Measured with immunoSEQ multiplex PCR; TCRdb has only the in-frame clones, and not every one. Among about 140,000 clones, 85% to 90% were seen once, and the ten largest hold 2.5% to 3.5%. Sequencing was done on a sample of PBMCs. The receptors here all came from a man aged 18 to 30 in good health and CMV-seronegative. Both conserved end residues are part of each CDR3. The D gene is left open where the match is weak. Only part of the rows carry a size: once, few, many, or a class if the clone is expanded.

d_gene: TRBD1
v_gene: TRBV12-5
j_gene: TRBJ2-1
abundance: -
CDR3aa: CASGLVWTGTEQFF
CDR3nt: TGTGCTAGTGGTTTGGTATGGACAGGGACCGAGCAGTTCTTC

d_gene: TRBD2
v_gene: TRBV5-1
j_gene: TRBJ2-7
abundance: -
CDR3aa: CASSSPLRSGGPNEQYF
CDR3nt: TGCGCCAGCAGCTCCCCGTTAAGGAGCGGGGGGCCAAACGAGCAGTACTTC

d_gene: -
v_gene: TRBV5-6
j_gene: TRBJ1-3
abundance: -
CDR3aa: CASSLVSISGNTIYF
CDR3nt: TGTGCCAGCAGCTTGGTTTCTATCTCTGGAAACACCATATATTTT

d_gene: TRBD1
v_gene: TRBV18
j_gene: TRBJ1-6
abundance: -
CDR3aa: CASSSGTALNSPLHF
CDR3nt: TGTGCCAGCTCGTCCGGGACAGCCCTTAATTCACCCCTCCACTTT

d_gene: TRBD2
v_gene: TRBV7-2
j_gene: TRBJ2-1
abundance: -
CDR3aa: CASSSRLAGGPHEQFF
CDR3nt: TGTGCCAGCAGCTCCAGACTAGCGGGAGGGCCGCATGAGCAGTTCTTC

d_gene: TRBD1
v_gene: TRBV19
j_gene: TRBJ2-2
abundance: once
CDR3aa: CASSSRDRPNTGELFF
CDR3nt: TGTGCCAGTAGCTCTCGGGACAGGCCGAACACCGGGGAGCTGTTTTTT

d_gene: -
v_gene: TRBV25-1
j_gene: TRBJ2-2
abundance: -
CDR3aa: CASTPQAHTGELFF
CDR3nt: TGTGCCAGCACTCCCCAGGCCCACACCGGGGAGCTGTTTTTT

d_gene: -
v_gene: TRBV5-1
j_gene: TRBJ1-2
abundance: -
CDR3aa: CASSLEQGGYGYTF
CDR3nt: TGCGCCAGCAGCTTGGAGCAGGGCGGCTATGGCTACACCTTC

d_gene: -
v_gene: TRBV30
j_gene: TRBJ1-2
abundance: few
CDR3aa: CAWTTGPHGYTF
CDR3nt: TGTGCCTGGACCACAGGGCCGCATGGCTACACCTTC

d_gene: TRBD2
v_gene: TRBV5-1
j_gene: TRBJ2-1
abundance: -
CDR3aa: CASSLVAGVGYNEQFF
CDR3nt: TGCGCCAGCAGCTTGGTTGCGGGAGTGGGGTACAATGAGCAGTTCTTC

d_gene: -
v_gene: TRBV5-8
j_gene: TRBJ1-1
abundance: -
CDR3aa: CASSYIPEAFF
CDR3nt: TGTGCCAGCAGCTACATCCCTGAAGCTTTCTTT

d_gene: TRBD1
v_gene: TRBV5-6
j_gene: TRBJ1-5
abundance: once
CDR3aa: CASSTGQANQPQHF
CDR3nt: TGTGCCAGCAGCACGGGACAGGCCAATCAGCCCCAGCATTTT

d_gene: TRBD2
v_gene: TRBV5-1
j_gene: TRBJ2-1
abundance: -
CDR3aa: CASSLRTSGLYNEQFF
CDR3nt: TGCGCCAGCAGCTTAAGGACTAGCGGATTGTACAATGAGCAGTTCTTC

d_gene: TRBD2
v_gene: TRBV7-2
j_gene: TRBJ2-1
abundance: -
CDR3aa: CASSLMWEGLLEQFF
CDR3nt: TGTGCCAGCAGCTTAATGTGGGAGGGCTTACTTGAGCAGTTCTTC

d_gene: -
v_gene: TRBV13
j_gene: TRBJ2-1
abundance: -
CDR3aa: CASSLNSGSDEQFF
CDR3nt: TGTGCCAGCAGCTTAAATTCCGGGAGCGATGAGCAGTTCTTC

d_gene: -
v_gene: TRBV5-4
j_gene: TRBJ1-1
abundance: -
CDR3aa: CASSLGSPGTEAFF
CDR3nt: TGTGCCAGCAGCTTGGGCTCCCCAGGGACTGAAGCTTTCTTT

d_gene: -
v_gene: TRBV5-1
j_gene: TRBJ2-3
abundance: -
CDR3aa: CASSPRDQRYGSPDTQYF
CDR3nt: TGCGCCAGCAGCCCAAGGGACCAGCGTTACGGGAGCCCAGATACGCAGTATTTT

d_gene: -
v_gene: TRBV30
j_gene: TRBJ1-2
abundance: few
CDR3aa: CAWRNRADYGYTF
CDR3nt: TGTGCCTGGAGAAACAGGGCCGACTATGGCTACACCTTC

d_gene: -
v_gene: TRBV5-4
j_gene: TRBJ2-1
abundance: -
CDR3aa: CASSLGAQQNEQFF
CDR3nt: TGTGCCAGCAGCTTGGGGGCTCAGCAGAATGAGCAGTTCTTC

d_gene: TRBD1
v_gene: TRBV2
j_gene: TRBJ1-4
abundance: -
CDR3aa: CASRGTGGGKLFF
CDR3nt: TGTGCCAGCAGGGGGACAGGGGGCGGAAAACTGTTTTTT

d_gene: -
v_gene: TRBV19
j_gene: TRBJ1-1
abundance: -
CDR3aa: CASSIQGKRNTEAFF
CDR3nt: TGTGCCAGTAGTATTCAGGGGAAGAGAAACACTGAAGCTTTCTTT

d_gene: -
v_gene: TRBV2
j_gene: TRBJ1-5
abundance: once
CDR3aa: CASSEMGRNQPQHF
CDR3nt: TGTGCCAGCAGTGAAATGGGGCGCAATCAGCCCCAGCATTTT

d_gene: TRBD1
v_gene: TRBV11-2
j_gene: TRBJ2-5
abundance: -
CDR3aa: CASSLEWDQGEQTQYF
CDR3nt: TGTGCCAGCAGCTTAGAATGGGACCAGGGGGAGCAGACCCAGTACTTC

d_gene: -
v_gene: TRBV7-8
j_gene: TRBJ2-7
abundance: -
CDR3aa: CASRQTSSSYEQYF
CDR3nt: TGTGCCAGCAGGCAGACTAGTTCCTCCTACGAGCAGTACTTC

d_gene: TRBD1
v_gene: TRBV27
j_gene: TRBJ2-2
abundance: -
CDR3aa: CASSFLGQGDTGELFF
CDR3nt: TGTGCCAGCAGTTTCCTCGGACAGGGGGACACCGGGGAGCTGTTTTTT

d_gene: -
v_gene: TRBV6-1
j_gene: TRBJ2-7
abundance: once
CDR3aa: CASSVATTYEQYF
CDR3nt: TGTGCCAGCAGTGTAGCGACAACCTACGAGCAGTACTTC

d_gene: TRBD2
v_gene: TRBV14
j_gene: TRBJ2-7
abundance: -
CDR3aa: CASSQGGGRPCF
CDR3nt: TGTGCCAGCAGCCAAGGGGGGGGACGGCCTTGCTTC

d_gene: -
v_gene: TRBV11-2
j_gene: TRBJ2-7
abundance: few
CDR3aa: CASSLVRIPTYEQYF
CDR3nt: TGTGCCAGCAGCTTAGTGCGGATCCCGACCTACGAGCAGTACTTC

d_gene: -
v_gene: TRBV7-8
j_gene: TRBJ1-2
abundance: -
CDR3aa: CASKIGADYNYGYTF
CDR3nt: TGTGCCAGCAAGATAGGGGCGGATTATAACTATGGCTACACCTTC

d_gene: -
v_gene: TRBV18
j_gene: TRBJ2-7
abundance: -
CDR3aa: CASSRAGTAFYEQYF
CDR3nt: TGTGCCAGCTCACGTGCCGGCACAGCTTTCTACGAGCAGTACTTC

d_gene: -
v_gene: TRBV21-1
j_gene: TRBJ1-2
abundance: -
CDR3aa: CASSRTDKVYGYTF
CDR3nt: TGTGCCAGCAGTCGGACAGACAAAGTTTATGGCTACACCTTC

d_gene: -
v_gene: TRBV7-7
j_gene: TRBJ2-5
abundance: -
CDR3aa: CASSLEPGQETQYF
CDR3nt: TGTGCCAGCAGCTTAGAGCCGGGGCAAGAGACCCAGTACTTC

d_gene: -
v_gene: TRBV25-1
j_gene: TRBJ2-5
abundance: -
CDR3aa: CASSGTPLLEREETQYF
CDR3nt: TGTGCCAGCAGTGGGACACCCCTGTTGGAGCGGGAAGAGACCCAGTACTTC

d_gene: -
v_gene: TRBV7-9
j_gene: TRBJ2-3
abundance: -
CDR3aa: CASSLGWASEGDTQYF
CDR3nt: TGTGCCAGCAGCTTAGGGTGGGCTAGCGAGGGAGATACGCAGTATTTT

d_gene: TRBD2
v_gene: TRBV6-5
j_gene: TRBJ2-1
abundance: once
CDR3aa: CASSYGGSGRRNEQFF
CDR3nt: TGTGCCAGCAGTTACGGGGGAAGCGGGAGGAGAAATGAGCAGTTCTTC

d_gene: TRBD1
v_gene: TRBV9
j_gene: TRBJ2-6
abundance: -
CDR3aa: CASSPQQGRNGANVLTF
CDR3nt: TGTGCCAGCAGCCCTCAACAGGGGCGTAATGGGGCCAACGTCCTGACTTTC

d_gene: -
v_gene: TRBV27
j_gene: TRBJ2-1
abundance: -
CDR3aa: CASSPEGGEQFF
CDR3nt: TGTGCCAGCAGCCCCGAGGGTGGTGAGCAGTTCTTC

d_gene: -
v_gene: TRBV29-1
j_gene: TRBJ2-2
abundance: -
CDR3aa: CSVEAHDTGELFF
CDR3nt: TGCAGCGTTGAAGCACATGACACCGGGGAGCTGTTTTTT

d_gene: TRBD2
v_gene: TRBV6-5
j_gene: TRBJ2-5
abundance: -
CDR3aa: CASSCRSGRALKTQYF
CDR3nt: TGTGCCAGCAGTTGCCGCAGCGGGAGGGCCTTAAAGACCCAGTACTTC

d_gene: -
v_gene: TRBV7-9
j_gene: TRBJ1-1
abundance: -
CDR3aa: CASSAPRNTEAFF
CDR3nt: TGTGCCAGCAGCGCACCGAGGAACACTGAAGCTTTCTTT

d_gene: TRBD1
v_gene: TRBV7-9
j_gene: TRBJ1-1
abundance: -
CDR3aa: CASSGQGAGAFF
CDR3nt: TGTGCCAGCAGCGGACAGGGGGCAGGAGCTTTCTTT